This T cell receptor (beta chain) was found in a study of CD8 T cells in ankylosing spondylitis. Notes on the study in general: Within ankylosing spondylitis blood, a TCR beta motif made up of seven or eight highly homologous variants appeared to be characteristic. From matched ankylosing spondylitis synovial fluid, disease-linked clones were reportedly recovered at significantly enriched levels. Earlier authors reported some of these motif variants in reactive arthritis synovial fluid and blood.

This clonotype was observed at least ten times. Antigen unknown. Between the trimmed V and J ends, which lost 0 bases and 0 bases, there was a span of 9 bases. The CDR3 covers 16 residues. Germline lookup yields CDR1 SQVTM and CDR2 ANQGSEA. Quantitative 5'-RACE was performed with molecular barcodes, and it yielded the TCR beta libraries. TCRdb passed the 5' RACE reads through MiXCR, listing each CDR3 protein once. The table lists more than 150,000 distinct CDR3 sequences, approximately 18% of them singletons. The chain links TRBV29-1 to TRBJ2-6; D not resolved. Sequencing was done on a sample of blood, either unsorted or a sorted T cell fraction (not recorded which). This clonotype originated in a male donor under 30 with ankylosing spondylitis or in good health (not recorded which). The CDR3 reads CSVEDGWHSGANVLTF. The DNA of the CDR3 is TGCAGCGTTGAAGATGGGTGGCACTCTGGGGCCAACGTCCTGACTTTC.